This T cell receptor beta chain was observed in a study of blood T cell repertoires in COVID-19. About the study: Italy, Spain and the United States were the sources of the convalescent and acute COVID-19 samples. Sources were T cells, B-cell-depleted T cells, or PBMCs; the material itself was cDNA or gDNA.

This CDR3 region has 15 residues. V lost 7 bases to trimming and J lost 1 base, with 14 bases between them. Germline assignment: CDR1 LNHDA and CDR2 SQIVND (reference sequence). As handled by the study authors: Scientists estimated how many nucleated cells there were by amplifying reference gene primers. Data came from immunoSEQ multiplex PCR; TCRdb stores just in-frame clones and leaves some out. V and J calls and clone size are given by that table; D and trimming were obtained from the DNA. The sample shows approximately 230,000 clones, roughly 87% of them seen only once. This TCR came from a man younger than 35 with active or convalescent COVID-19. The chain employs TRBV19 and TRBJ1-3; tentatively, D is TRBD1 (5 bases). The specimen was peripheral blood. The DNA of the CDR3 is TGTGCCAGTAAGAGGGGAGGTCGTTCTGGAAACACCATATATTTT. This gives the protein CASKRGGRSGNTIYF.